This T cell receptor (beta chain) was retrieved from a study of cytomegalovirus exposure and HLA in healthy donors. Broader study findings: Sequencing probably produced one cluster of sequence variants that were highly shared. Owing to their indistinguishability, certain V segments, notably TRBV6-2 and TRBV6-3, were excluded.

The PCR had 60 Vbeta and 13 Jbeta primers. Original processing methods: Among the unique TCR beta chains that a later analysis counted, 80 million to 100 million in all, about 10 million were shared. Profiled with immunoSEQ multiplex PCR; TCRdb holds only in-frame clones, not every one. The V and J calls and clone size come from that table; D and trimming were worked out from the DNA. The sample has around 90,000 clones; about 80% are singletons. Germline V gene lookup returns CDR1 LNHDA and CDR2 SQIVND (reference sequence). Trimming removed 1 base from V and 2 bases from J; junction bases left unmatched: 0. This CDR3 is 14 amino acids long. Comment on this clone: The antigen remains unidentified.

The donors comprised healthy bone marrow donors. This receptor was obtained from a man aged 25-45 years in good health and CMV-seronegative. Material: PBMCs. The chain links TRBV19 to TRBJ2-7, with TRBD1 matching over 9 bases. The CDR3 nucleotides are TGTGCCAGTAGTATAGGGACAGGGGCCTACGAGCAGTACTTC. It specifies CASSIGTGAYEQYF.